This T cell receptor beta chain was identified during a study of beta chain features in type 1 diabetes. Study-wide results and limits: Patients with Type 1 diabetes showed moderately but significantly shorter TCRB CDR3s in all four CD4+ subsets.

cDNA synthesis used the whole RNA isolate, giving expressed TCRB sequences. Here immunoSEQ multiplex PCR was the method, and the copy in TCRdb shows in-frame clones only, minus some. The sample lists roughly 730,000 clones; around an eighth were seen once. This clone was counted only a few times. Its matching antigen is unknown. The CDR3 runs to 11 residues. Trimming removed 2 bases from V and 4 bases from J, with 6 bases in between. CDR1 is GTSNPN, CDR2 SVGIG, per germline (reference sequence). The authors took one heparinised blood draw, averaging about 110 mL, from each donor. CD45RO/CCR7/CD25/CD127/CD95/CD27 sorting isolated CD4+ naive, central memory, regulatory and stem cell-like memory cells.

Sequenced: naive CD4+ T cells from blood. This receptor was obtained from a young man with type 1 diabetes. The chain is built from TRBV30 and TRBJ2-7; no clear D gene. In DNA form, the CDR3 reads TGTGCCTGGAGTTCTCATTACGAGCAGTACTTC. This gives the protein CAWSSHYEQYF.